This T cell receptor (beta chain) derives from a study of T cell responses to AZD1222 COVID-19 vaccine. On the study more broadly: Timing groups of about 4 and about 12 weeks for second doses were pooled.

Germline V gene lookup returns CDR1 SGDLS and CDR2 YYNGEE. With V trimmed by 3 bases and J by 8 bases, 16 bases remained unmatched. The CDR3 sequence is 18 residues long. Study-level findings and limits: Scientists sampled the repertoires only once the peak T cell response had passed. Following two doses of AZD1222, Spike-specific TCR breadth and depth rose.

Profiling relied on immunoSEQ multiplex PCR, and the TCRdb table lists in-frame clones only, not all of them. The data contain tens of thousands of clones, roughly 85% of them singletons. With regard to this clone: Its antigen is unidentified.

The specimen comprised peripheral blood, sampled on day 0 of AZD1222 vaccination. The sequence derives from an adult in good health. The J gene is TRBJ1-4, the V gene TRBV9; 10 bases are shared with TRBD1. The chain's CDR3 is CASSARAGQGFAGEKLFF. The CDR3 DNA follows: TGTGCCAGCAGCGCGCGAGCGGGACAGGGGTTTGCAGGGGAAAAACTGTTTTTT.